These 6 T cell receptor beta chains originate from one sample sequenced in a study of blood T cell repertoires in COVID-19. Produced via immunoSEQ multiplex PCR; TCRdb's table is partial and in-frame only. The repertoire has fewer than 500,000 clones, roughly 90% of them found once; the top ten carry 0.7% to 1%. Material for sequencing was peripheral blood. These receptors all come from a man younger than 30 with COVID-19, enrolled during active disease.

The rearrangement links TRBV5-1 to TRBJ1-6, with D perhaps matching TRBD1 (5 bases). V was cut by 1 base and J by 8 bases, with 16 bases left in between. The CDR3 runs to 16 residues. Germline V lookup: CDR1 SGHRS, CDR2 YFSETQ. The CDR3 region has the DNA TGCGCCAGCAGCTTGTCCCAACAGGCAGGTGATTCACCCCTCCACTTT. Its protein is CASSLSQQAGDSPLHF.

This chain links TRBV11-2 with TRBJ2-3; D is possibly TRBD2 (6 bases). The ends were cut back, 2 bases at V and 4 bases at J, with 13 bases in the middle. The CDR3 covers 15 residues. The germline gives CDR1 SGHAT, CDR2 FQNNGV. The CDR3 spells CASSLSASVADTQYF. CDR3 nucleotides: TGTGCCAGCAGCTTATCGGCTAGCGTAGCAGATACGCAGTATTTT.

The chain links TRBV3-1 (or the pseudogene TRBV3-2) to TRBJ1-2, with unresolved D. This CDR3 has 13 residues. V dropped 1 base and J dropped 4 bases, with 7 bases sitting between them. CDR1 and CDR2 (germline): LGHDT, YNNKEL (reference sequence). CDR3 loop: CASSQAEGYGYTF. CDR3 DNA: TGTGCCAGCAGCCAAGCGGAGGGCTATGGCTACACCTTC.

The V call is TRBV5-4, the J call TRBJ2-7; 9 bases line up with TRBD2. The CDR3 runs to 16 residues. Trimming removed 3 bases from V and 6 bases from J; junction bases left unmatched: 13. Germline CDR1 reads SGHNT; CDR2 reads YYREEE (reference sequence). The CDR3 DNA is TGTGCCAGCAGCTCATCGGGACTAGCCGTTGGGACCGAGCAGTACTTC. It encodes CASSSSGLAVGTEQYF.

The chain's CDR3 is CASSPLASNTGELFF. DNA for the CDR3: TGTGCCAGCAGTCCACTAGCGTCGAACACCGGGGAGCTGTTTTTT. The chain uses TRBV2 and TRBJ2-2; 7 bases match TRBD2. The CDR3 covers 15 residues. Looked up from germline, CDR1 is SNHLY and CDR2 is FYNNEI. V lost 5 bases to trimming and J lost 0 bases; unmatched junction nucleotides: 3.

The V call is TRBV2, the J call TRBJ1-1; D might be TRBD1 (5 bases). Between the trimmed V and J ends, which lost 1 base and 5 bases, there was a span of 11 bases. Germline V gene lookup returns CDR1 SNHLY and CDR2 FYNNEI. CDR3 length: 14 residues. CDR3 sequence (DNA): TGTGCCAGCAGTGAAGAGTCCGGGGGGACTGAAGCTTTCTTT. Translating gives CASSEESGGTEAFF.